Here is one TCR beta chain with its context. No antigen is known for it. This sample is part of a study of post-analysis software for immune sequencing data. Regarding the study as a whole: Relative to controls, patients had several TRBV segments at higher frequency, with TRBV5-6, TRBV5-1 and TRBV20-1 among these. Comparison with controls showed significantly lower normalized Chao1 diversity in multiple sclerosis patients.

Presence of unique molecular identifiers characterized the TCR beta cDNA libraries. One entry per CDR3 protein, called by TCRdb with MiXCR from the PCR reads. This repertoire shows hundreds of thousands of distinct CDR3 sequences, approximately 59% found once; its top ten account for roughly 12%. The germline V gene encodes CDR1 SQVTM and CDR2 ANQGSEA. V was pared by 4 bases and J by 8 bases, with 18 bases between. The CDR3 has 14 amino acids. Sequenced material: blood. The sequence was collected from a girl aged 2 to 10 with multiple sclerosis. This chain connects TRBV29-1 to TRBJ2-1, with D maybe TRBD2 (6 bases). CDR3 DNA sequence: TGCAGCGTTGTTGGTTCCAGAGGCGGGGATGAGCAGTTCTTC. Translating gives CSVVGSRGGDEQFF.